This T cell receptor beta chain came from a study of glioma-infiltrating T cells. CDR3 length: 15 amino acids. V lost 6 bases to trimming and J lost 3 bases, with 18 bases between them. CDR1 is SGHTA, CDR2 FQGNSA, per germline. This clonotype appeared many times. Its antigen is not known. Using RNA template, CDR3s of TCR alpha and beta were amplified with iRepertoire arm-PCR. Input was roughly 85-450 ng of tissue mRNA or PBMC total RNA. TCRdb itself ran the multiplex PCR reads through MiXCR, one entry per CDR3 protein. The repertoire consists of fewer than 90,000 distinct CDR3 sequences, with 23% occurring once and the leading ten covering under 8.5%. Broader study findings: Tissue and blood shared very few CDR3 sequences. Non-neoplastic patients had below-expected tissue-blood divergence, while all gliomas exceeded expectation.

The rearrangement joins TRBV7-2 to TRBJ2-7; D may be TRBD1 (6 bases). The source material was glioma tissue, nonneoplastic brain tissue, or PBMCs (not recorded which). The source is a human donor with low-grade glioma or glioblastoma, undergoing nonglioma brain surgery, or in good health (not recorded which). In DNA, the CDR3 is TGTGCCAGCAGTTTCGACAGGACACTTGACTACGAGCAGTACTTC. Translating gives CASSFDRTLDYEQYF.